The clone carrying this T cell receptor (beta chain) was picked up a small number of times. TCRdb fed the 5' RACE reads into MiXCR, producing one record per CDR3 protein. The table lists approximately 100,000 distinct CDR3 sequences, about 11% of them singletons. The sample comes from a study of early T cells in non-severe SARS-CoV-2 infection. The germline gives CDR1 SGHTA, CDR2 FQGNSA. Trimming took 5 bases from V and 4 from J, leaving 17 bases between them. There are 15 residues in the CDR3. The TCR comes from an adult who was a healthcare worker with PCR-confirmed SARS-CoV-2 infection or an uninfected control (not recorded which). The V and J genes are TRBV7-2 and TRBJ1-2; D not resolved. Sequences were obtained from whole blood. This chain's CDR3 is CASSRRAGDLYGYTF. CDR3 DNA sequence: TGTGCCAGCAGCCGTAGGGCAGGCGACCTCTATGGCTACACCTTC.